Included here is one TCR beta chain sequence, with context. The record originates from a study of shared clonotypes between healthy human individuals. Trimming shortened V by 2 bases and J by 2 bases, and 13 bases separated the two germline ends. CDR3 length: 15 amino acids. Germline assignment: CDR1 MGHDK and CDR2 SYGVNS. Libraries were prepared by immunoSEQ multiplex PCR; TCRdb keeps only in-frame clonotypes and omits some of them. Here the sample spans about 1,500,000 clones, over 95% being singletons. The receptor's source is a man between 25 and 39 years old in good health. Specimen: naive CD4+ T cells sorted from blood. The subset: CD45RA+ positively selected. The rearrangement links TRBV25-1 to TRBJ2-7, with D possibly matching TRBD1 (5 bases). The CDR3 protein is CASSETTGLPYEQYF. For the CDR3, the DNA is TGTGCCAGCAGTGAAACTACAGGCCTCCCCTACGAGCAGTACTTC.